The 21 T cell receptor beta chains presented below share a single source sample, sequenced in a study of shared clonotypes between healthy human individuals. Generated by immunoSEQ multiplex PCR, the TCRdb table keeps only in-frame clones and is missing some. The sample holds approximately 2.5 million clones, more than 85% seen once. Sequenced: naive CD4+ T cells from PBMCs. Subset noted: CD45RA+ positively selected. The source is a man younger than 35 in good health. Some clones in this sample may be carry-over from other donors' samples.

A note on this clone: This sample also contains other DNA sequences that code for the same CDR3. The chain carries TRBV7-3 and TRBJ2-1; 8 bases align to TRBD2. V was clipped by 5 bases and J by 0 bases; unmatched bases: 3. CDR1 is SGHTA and CDR2 is FQGTGA in the germline V gene. This CDR3 contains 15 residues. CDR3: CASSPSGPSYNEQFF. CDR3 nucleotides: TGTGCCAGCAGCCCTAGCGGGCCCTCCTACAATGAGCAGTTCTTC. Variable domain in full (rest from reference TRBV7-3 and TRBJ2-1): GAGVSQTPSNKVTEKGKYVELRCDPISGHTALYWYRQSLGQGPEFLIYFQGTGAADDSGLPNDRFFAVRPEGSVSTLKIQRTERGDSAVYLCASSPSGPSYNEQFFGPGTRLTVL.

The sample holds one count of this clone. The chain carries TRBV5-6 and TRBJ2-6; D is unclear. Germline V CDR1 and CDR2: SGHDT, YYEEEE. CDR3 size: 15 residues. V was cut by 1 base and J by 0 bases, with 5 bases left in between. The CDR3 DNA reads TGTGCCAGCAGCTTGAAGAGCTCTGGGGCCAACGTCCTGACTTTC. It codes for CASSLKSSGANVLTF.

The chain is built from TRBV7-3 and TRBJ2-3, with a tentative D call TRBD2 (5 bases). CDR1 SGHTA and CDR2 FQGTGA come from the germline V gene. The V end lost 4 bases, the J end lost 2 bases, and 7 bases lay between the germline ends. This CDR3 region has 13 residues. The CDR3 DNA is TGTGCCAGCAGCTCGACTACCACAGATACGCAGTATTTT. This sequence encodes CASSSTTTDTQYF.

The chain has TRBV6-5 and TRBJ1-1; D gene ambiguous. Trimming stripped 4 bases from V and 0 bases from J, with 12 bases between. The CDR3 runs 15 residues. CDR1 MNHEY and CDR2 SVGAGI come from the germline V gene. CDR3 in DNA: TGTGCCAGCAGTTCACAACGGTTCATGAACACTGAAGCTTTCTTT. Translated, it gives CASSSQRFMNTEAFF.

This chain joins TRBV6-1 and TRBJ2-7; possible D gene TRBD1, 6 bases. Germline CDR1 reads MNHNS; CDR2 reads SASEGT. V lost 5 bases and J 6 bases, leaving 14 bases between the germline ends. There are 13 residues in the CDR3. DNA of the CDR3: TGTGCCAGCAGTAGGGTTCTGGACAGCGAGCAGTACTTC. Translating gives CASSRVLDSEQYF.

CDR3 sequence (DNA): TGTGCCAGCAATGATGCAACTAATGAAAAACTGTTTTTT. Protein: CASNDATNEKLFF. The rearrangement uses TRBV28 and TRBJ1-4; D is unclear. The length of the CDR3 is 13 residues. Germline V gene lookup returns CDR1 MDHEN and CDR2 SYDVKM. Trimming pared 7 bases from V and 0 bases from J, leaving 6 bases between.

This rearrangement joins TRBV6-6 to TRBJ1-2; D uncertain. V gave up 10 bases and J gave up 4 bases, with 19 bases separating them. This CDR3 is built from 14 residues. Germline V gene lookup returns CDR1 MNHNY and CDR2 SVGAGI (reference sequence). The CDR3: CATRRGRETYGYTF. The CDR3 region has the DNA TGTGCCACTCGGAGAGGTCGAGAGACCTATGGCTACACCTTC.

V usage is TRBV28 and J usage is TRBJ1-5; the match to TRBD1 covers 10 bases. Germline assignment: CDR1 MDHEN and CDR2 SYDVKM. The CDR3 totals 18 residues. V lost 3 bases and J lost 5; bases outside the gene matches: 13. The CDR3 coding sequence is TGTGCCAGCAGTTTTGGTGTCCACCAGGGACAGGGGTATCAGCCCCAGCATTTT. It translates to CASSFGVHQGQGYQPQHF.

The V and J genes are TRBV29-1 and TRBJ2-3; 15 bases match TRBD2. The CDR3 is made up of 15 amino acids. Germline values: CDR1 SQVTM, CDR2 ANQGSEA. After removal of 6 bases from V and 6 bases from J, the junction contained 7 bases not matched to a gene. CDR3 protein: CSVGLAGGPGDTQYF. CDR3 nucleotides: TGCAGCGTAGGACTAGCGGGAGGGCCCGGTGATACGCAGTATTTT.

This chain connects TRBV7-2 to TRBJ2-1, with 8 bases fitting TRBD2. The germline CDR1 and CDR2 sequences are SGHTA and FQGNSA. This CDR3 has 17 amino acids. J was trimmed by 7 bases and V by 1 base; bases with no gene match: 12. The CDR3 DNA is TGTGCCAGCAGCTTAGTCAATCCGGGTAGCGGGGTAAATGAGCAGTTCTTC. Protein: CASSLVNPGSGVNEQFF.

The chain carries TRBV11-1 and TRBJ2-7, with a tentative D call TRBD1 (6 bases). Germline CDR1 reads SGHAT; CDR2 reads FQDESV (reference sequence). The CDR3 has 15 residues. V was trimmed by 4 bases and J by 2 bases, leaving 15 bases between them. CDR3 DNA: TGTGCCAGCAGCTCCGGACAGACCCATCCCTACGAGCAGTACTTC. Its protein is CASSSGQTHPYEQYF. Variable domain in full (rest from reference TRBV11-1 and TRBJ2-7): EAEVAQSPRYKITEKSQAVAFWCDPISGHATLYWYRQILGQGPELLVQFQDESVVDDSQLPKDRFSAERLKGVDSTLKIQPAELGDSAMYLCASSSGQTHPYEQYFGPGTRLTVT.

This sequence joins TRBV1 and TRBJ2-7; TRBD2 reflects the table's D call only, with no check against the DNA. TRBV1 is termed a pseudogene. The CDR3 extends over 14 amino acids. CDR3 nucleotide sequence: TGCACCAGCACCCAGGGTTCCAGAGGAGACGAGCAGTACTTC. The encoded protein is CTSTQGSRGDEQYF.

A single count supports this clone. The gene calls are TRBV6-1 and TRBJ1-4; D is perhaps TRBD1 (5 bases). The germline V gene has CDR1 MNHNS and CDR2 SASEGT. V shed 5 bases and J shed 5 bases, with 12 bases lying between them. This CDR3 spans 14 amino acids. CDR3 DNA sequence: TGTGCCAGCAGTAACCGGGACGGGAATGAAAAACTGTTTTTT. It encodes CASSNRDGNEKLFF.

The DNA of the CDR3 is TGTGCCAGCAAAACAGGGGGCCAGGGTTATGGCTACACCTTC. Translation: CASKTGGQGYGYTF. V usage is TRBV6-1 and J usage is TRBJ1-2; 9 nucleotides match TRBD1. This CDR3 is built from 14 residues. V lost 7 bases to trimming and J lost 5 bases; unmatched junction nucleotides: 8. Germline values: CDR1 MNHNS, CDR2 SASEGT.

This chain joins TRBV15 and TRBJ2-7; a weak D match, TRBD1 (6 bases). The ends were cut back, 3 bases at V and 4 bases at J, with 16 bases in the middle. The CDR3 consists of 15 residues. CDR1 LNHNV and CDR2 YYDKDF come from the germline V gene (reference sequence). For the CDR3, the DNA is TGTGCCACCAGCAGGCGAGGGACACCCCTTTACGAGCAGTACTTC. Amino acid sequence: CATSRRGTPLYEQYF.

J is TRBJ2-3 and V is TRBV11-2; weak D call: TRBD1 (6 bases). Germline V gene data show CDR1 as SGHAT and CDR2 as FQNNGV. The CDR3 spans 16 residues. The V and J ends lost 5 bases and 3 bases respectively, with 18 bases between them. Written as DNA, the CDR3 is TGTGCCAGCAGCGCATCCGGGACATCACCTACAGATACGCAGTATTTT. As protein: CASSASGTSPTDTQYF.

The chain employs TRBV28 and TRBJ1-2; 7 bases match TRBD1. The V segment lost 1 base and the J segment 7 bases; nucleotides outside the gene matches: 6. The V gene's germline CDR1 is MDHEN and CDR2 SYDVKM. This CDR3 is built from 14 residues. CDR3 residues: CASSLYNRGVGYTF. CDR3 in DNA: TGTGCCAGCAGTTTATATAACAGGGGAGTTGGCTACACCTTC.

A single count supports this clone. This CDR3 is also generated by other DNA sequences in the sample. The chain joins TRBV7-3 to TRBJ2-6; no clear D. This CDR3 region has 13 residues. Trimming pared 5 bases from V and 2 bases from J, leaving 4 bases between. Germline CDR1 SGHTA, CDR2 FQGTGA. CDR3 residues: CASSPTGANVLTF. The CDR3 DNA reads TGTGCCAGCAGCCCAACTGGGGCCAACGTCCTGACTTTC. The full variable domain, rest sourced from reference TRBV7-3 and TRBJ2-6, is GAGVSQTPSNKVTEKGKYVELRCDPISGHTALYWYRQSLGQGPEFLIYFQGTGAADDSGLPNDRFFAVRPEGSVSTLKIQRTERGDSAVYLCASSPTGANVLTFGAGSRLTVL.

This clone turned up a few times. This sequence joins TRBV4-3 and TRBJ1-2; D possibly corresponds to TRBD1 (5 bases). Germline CDR1 is LGHNA and CDR2 is YSLEER. The CDR3 has 14 amino acids. V gave up 0 bases and J gave up 3 bases, with 8 bases separating them. CDR3 bases: TGCGCCAGCAGCCAAGACTTGGGACACTATGGCTACACCTTC. Amino acids: CASSQDLGHYGYTF.

V is TRBV5-4 and J is TRBJ2-5, with 11 bases fitting TRBD2. This CDR3 has 18 amino acids. Germline V lookup: CDR1 SGHNT, CDR2 YYREEE (reference sequence). The V and J ends lost 4 bases and 5 bases, in that order; junction bases with no gene match: 16. The CDR3 bases are TGTGCCAGCAGCCTCTCCCCCCTCTTAGCGGGAGGGCCGGAGACCCAGTACTTC. Amino acids: CASSLSPLLAGGPETQYF.

The genes are TRBV6-5 and TRBJ2-7; no clear D. Trimming stripped 0 bases from V and 0 bases from J, with 12 bases between. The CDR3 runs to 16 residues. The germline V gene encodes CDR1 MNHEY and CDR2 SVGAGI. CDR3 DNA sequence: TGTGCCAGCAGTTACTCGCGGCAGAGTGGCTCCTACGAGCAGTACTTC. Its translation is CASSYSRQSGSYEQYF.